One and the same sample provided the 28 T cell receptor beta chains below, sequenced in a study of T cells in localized non-small cell lung cancer. Assay: immunoSEQ multiplex PCR; the TCRdb copy retains only in-frame clones and omits some. The sample gives tens of thousands of clones, 88% of which show up once; about 20% is in the top ten. The material sequenced was peripheral blood, taken before any cancer treatment. These receptors came from a woman between 40 and 69 years old with stage I squamous cell lung carcinoma.

This clone was counted a single time. J is TRBJ2-2 and V is TRBV19; the match to TRBD1 covers 7 bases. The ends lost 4 bases at V and 4 bases at J; junction bases unmatched: 6. The CDR3 has 15 residues. Germline CDR1 LNHDA, CDR2 SQIVND (reference sequence). CDR3 residues: CASSTTGPFTGELFF. The CDR3 DNA reads as TGTGCCAGTAGTACGACAGGGCCCTTCACCGGGGAGCTGTTTTTT.

The chain joins TRBV9 to TRBJ1-6, with D uncertain. This CDR3 region has 16 residues. Germline V gene sequence: CDR1 SGDLS, CDR2 YYNGEE. Deletions cut 0 bases from V and 0 bases from J, with 7 bases between. The CDR3 sequence: CASSVGADSYNSPLHF. DNA of the CDR3: TGTGCCAGCAGCGTAGGGGCAGACTCCTATAATTCACCCCTCCACTTT.

The chain employs TRBV19 and TRBJ1-5; no firm D call. Trimming stripped 7 bases from V and 1 base from J, with 14 bases between. Germline V lookup: CDR1 LNHDA, CDR2 SQIVND (reference sequence). There are 15 residues in the CDR3. In DNA, the CDR3 is TGTGCCAGTACCAGTAGAGTTGGGAGCAATCAGCCCCAGCATTTT. It yields the protein CASTSRVGSNQPQHF.

The chain recombines TRBV9 with TRBJ2-5; TRBD2 matches at 8 bases. Looked up from germline, CDR1 is SGDLS and CDR2 is YYNGEE. This CDR3 contains 15 residues. V lost 3 bases, J lost 2 bases, and 6 bases stayed unmatched. The DNA of the CDR3 is TGTGCCAGCAGCGCGCTAGCGGGTTCACAAGAGACCCAGTACTTC. It translates to CASSALAGSQETQYF. Full variable domain (outside the CDR3, taken from reference TRBV9 and TRBJ2-5): DSGVTQTPKHLITATGQRVTLRCSPRSGDLSVYWYQQSLDQGLQFLIQYYNGEERAKGNILERFSAQQFPDLHSELNLSSLELGDSALYFCASSALAGSQETQYFGPGTRLLVL.

The rearrangement uses TRBV30 and TRBJ1-2, with 8 bases that match TRBD1. The V segment lost 5 bases and the J segment 5 bases; nucleotides outside the gene matches: 22. The CDR3 totals 18 residues. Germline V CDR1 and CDR2: GTSNPN, SVGIG (reference sequence). The CDR3 bases are TGTGCCTGGCCCCTTGTGGACAGGGAGGGATTGACGGGGTATGGCTACACCTTC. It encodes CAWPLVDREGLTGYGYTF. Based on the CDR3 plus reference TRBV30 and TRBJ1-2, the full variable domain is SQTIHQWPATLVQPVGSPLSLECTVEGTSNPNLYWYRQAAGRGLQLLFYSVGIGQISSEVPQNLSASRPQDRQFILSSKKLLLSDSGFYLCAWPLVDREGLTGYGYTFGSGTRLTVV.

Points on this clone: At one end the junction does not follow the germline gene, possibly because of a read error. The chain carries TRBV10-3 and TRBJ2-5, with 7 bases lining up with TRBD2. This CDR3 contains 13 residues. CDR1 is ENHRY and CDR2 is SYGVKD in the germline V gene. The CDR3 DNA reads as TGTGCCATCACCGAAGGGAGGGAAGAGCCCCAGTACTTC. Amino acid sequence: CAITEGREEPQYF.

This clone has a single count. The chain employs TRBV27 and TRBJ1-2, with D uncertain. The CDR3 runs to 15 residues. Germline loops: CDR1 MNHEY, CDR2 SMNVEV (reference sequence). V was clipped by 5 bases and J by 3 bases, with 16 bases between them. The CDR3 coding sequence is TGTGCCAGCAGTACCCTGGGAATGGGTGACTATGGCTACACCTTC. This gives the protein CASSTLGMGDYGYTF.

Only one count was recorded for this clone. V gene TRBV19 combines with J gene TRBJ1-2, with 8 positions matching TRBD1. This CDR3 has 13 residues. V was clipped by 7 bases and J by 4 bases; unmatched bases: 5. Germline V lookup: CDR1 LNHDA, CDR2 SQIVND (reference sequence). CDR3 loop: CASNQGAGYGYTF. CDR3 nucleotides: TGTGCCAGTAACCAGGGGGCCGGCTATGGCTACACCTTC. Looking up the rest from reference TRBV19 and TRBJ1-2 gives the full variable domain: DGGITQSPKYLFRKEGQNVTLSCEQNLNHDAMYWYRQDPGQGLRLIYYSQIVNDFQKGDIAEGYSVSREKKESFPLTVTSAQKNPTAFYLCASNQGAGYGYTFGSGTRLTVV.

The rearrangement uses TRBV19 and TRBJ2-3; TRBD2 is a possible D gene (6 bases). CDR3 length: 15 amino acids. Germline lookup yields CDR1 LNHDA and CDR2 SQIVND (reference sequence). The V end was cut by 5 bases, the J end by 0 bases, with 12 bases between. The CDR3 DNA reads TGTGCCAGTAGTGCCGGACTAACTAGCACAGATACGCAGTATTTT. Amino acids: CASSAGLTSTDTQYF.

This clone was observed a handful of times. The J gene is TRBJ1-1, the V gene TRBV6-5, with TRBD1 as a possible D gene (6 bases). CDR3 length: 14 amino acids. In germline, CDR1 is MNHEY, CDR2 SVGAGI. V was cut by 6 bases and J by 3 bases, with 14 bases left in between. The CDR3 loop is CASRTGIGHTEAFF. DNA for the CDR3: TGTGCCAGCAGAACAGGGATCGGACACACTGAAGCTTTCTTT.

This chain uses TRBV5-1 with TRBJ2-7; TRBD1 matches at 7 bases. CDR3 length: 14 amino acids. Germline V gene sequence: CDR1 SGHRS, CDR2 YFSETQ. The V gene end was trimmed by 0 bases and the J gene end by 3 bases; junction bases not matched to a gene: 3. The CDR3 loop is CASSLEQGIYEQYF. CDR3 DNA: TGCGCCAGCAGCTTGGAACAGGGGATCTACGAGCAGTACTTC.

This chain joins TRBV14 and TRBJ1-5, with a possible D match to TRBD1 (6 bases). The CDR3 covers 16 residues. Per germline, CDR1 SGHDN and CDR2 FVKESK. Trimming took off 5 bases at V and 4 bases at J, with 18 bases between the two ends. The CDR3 protein is CASSKGGQGGNQPQHF. The CDR3 DNA is TGTGCCAGCAGCAAAGGGGGGCAGGGAGGGAATCAGCCCCAGCATTTT.

This clone has only a few counts. The chain is built from TRBV25-1 and TRBJ2-3, with 8 bases aligning to TRBD1. The ends lost 7 bases at V and 5 bases at J; junction bases unmatched: 14. Per germline, CDR1 MGHDK and CDR2 SYGVNS. The CDR3 contains 16 residues. The CDR3 spells CASMGVDRGIEDTQYF. The CDR3 coding sequence is TGTGCCAGCATGGGGGTCGACAGGGGAATCGAAGATACGCAGTATTTT.

V and J are TRBV27 and TRBJ1-5; D remains unclear. Deletions cut 3 bases from V and 0 bases from J, with 6 bases between. Germline V lookup: CDR1 MNHEY, CDR2 SMNVEV (reference sequence). The CDR3 is 14 amino acids. The CDR3: CASSFRYSNQPQHF. The CDR3 DNA sequence: TGTGCCAGCAGTTTTCGATATAGCAATCAGCCCCAGCATTTT.

The gene calls are TRBV6-6 and TRBJ2-7; perhaps TRBD2 as D (6 bases). V lost 0 bases and J lost 0, with 9 bases in between. Germline values: CDR1 MNHNY, CDR2 SVGAGI (reference sequence). The CDR3 sequence is 15 residues long. The CDR3 is CASSYSGGSSYEQYF. In DNA form, the CDR3 reads TGTGCCAGCAGTTACTCGGGGGGTAGCTCCTACGAGCAGTACTTC.

The chain is built from TRBV5-1 and TRBJ2-3, with 7 nucleotides matching TRBD1. This CDR3 is 15 amino acids long. Unmatched junction bases numbered 5, after V lost 0 bases and J lost 4 bases. From germline, CDR1 is SGHRS and CDR2 YFSETQ. The CDR3 nucleotides read TGCGCCAGCAGCTTGGAAGACAGGGTGTCAGATACGCAGTATTTT. As protein: CASSLEDRVSDTQYF.

The chain combines TRBV19 with TRBJ2-3, with 9 bases lining up with TRBD2. CDR3 length: 15 amino acids. Germline V gene lookup returns CDR1 LNHDA and CDR2 SQIVND (reference sequence). V trimming: 3 bases; J trimming: 3 bases; junction bases outside the gene matches: 4. CDR3 region: CASSIRRGGTDTQYF. As DNA, the CDR3 is TGTGCCAGTAGTATCCGGCGGGGGGGGACAGATACGCAGTATTTT.

The V call is TRBV6-1, the J call TRBJ1-2; 7 bases line up with TRBD1. This CDR3 comprises 14 residues. CDR1 is MNHNS, CDR2 SASEGT, per germline. V lost 2 bases and J lost 4; bases outside the gene matches: 4. Written as DNA, the CDR3 is TGTGCCAGCAGTGAATGGGGACAGCGCTATGGCTACACCTTC. As protein: CASSEWGQRYGYTF.

The V and J genes are TRBV9 and TRBJ2-7; D may be TRBD2 (6 bases). Looked up from germline, CDR1 is SGDLS and CDR2 is YYNGEE. Trimming removed 4 bases from V and 5 bases from J, with 13 bases in between. This CDR3 spans 13 amino acids. CDR3 region: CASSPSTRDEQYF. DNA for the CDR3: TGTGCCAGCAGCCCATCGACTAGAGACGAGCAGTACTTC.

This sequence joins TRBV19 and TRBJ1-1; D unclear. The CDR3 runs 14 residues. Per germline, CDR1 LNHDA and CDR2 SQIVND (reference sequence). V lost 3 bases to trimming and J lost 3 bases, with 11 bases between them. The CDR3 DNA follows: TGTGCCAGTAGTATCATCGGGGTCTACACTGAAGCTTTCTTT. Its protein is CASSIIGVYTEAFF. Full variable domain (outside the CDR3, taken from reference TRBV19 and TRBJ1-1): DGGITQSPKYLFRKEGQNVTLSCEQNLNHDAMYWYRQDPGQGLRLIYYSQIVNDFQKGDIAEGYSVSREKKESFPLTVTSAQKNPTAFYLCASSIIGVYTEAFFGQGTRLTVV.

The chain employs TRBV7-2 and TRBJ1-1; D is perhaps TRBD1 (5 bases). V dropped 1 base and J dropped 1 base, with 10 bases sitting between them. CDR1 is SGHTA, CDR2 FQGNSA, per germline. The CDR3 sequence is 15 residues long. CDR3 residues: CASSLGGTANTEAFF. CDR3 sequence (DNA): TGTGCCAGCAGCTTAGGAGGGACCGCGAACACTGAAGCTTTCTTT.

The V and J genes are TRBV5-1 and TRBJ1-1; maybe TRBD1 (5 bases). CDR3 length: 14 residues. Trimming stripped 2 bases from V and 3 bases from J, with 11 bases between. Germline CDR1 and CDR2: SGHRS and YFSETQ. The CDR3 here is CASSLVGGYTEAFF. In DNA form, the CDR3 reads TGCGCCAGCAGCTTAGTGGGGGGGTACACTGAAGCTTTCTTT.

V usage is TRBV5-5 and J usage is TRBJ1-4; TRBD1 might be the D (6 bases). CDR1 and CDR2 from the germline V gene are SGHKS and YYEKEE (reference sequence). The CDR3 consists of 15 residues. V was trimmed by 0 bases and J by 5 bases, leaving 11 bases between them. The CDR3 sequence: CASSLEGGRNEKLFF. CDR3 coding DNA: TGTGCCAGCAGCTTGGAAGGGGGGCGAAATGAAAAACTGTTTTTT.

The chain is built from TRBV19 and TRBJ2-3; D remains unclear. Germline V gene sequence: CDR1 LNHDA, CDR2 SQIVND (reference sequence). V was clipped by 1 base and J by 0 bases, with 8 bases between them. This CDR3 has 15 amino acids. This CDR3 reads CASSIGAASTDTQYF. CDR3 coding DNA: TGTGCCAGTAGTATAGGGGCAGCTAGCACAGATACGCAGTATTTT.

The chain combines TRBV5-4 with TRBJ1-5; D not resolved. The CDR3 contains 15 residues. Germline CDR1 SGHNT, CDR2 YYREEE (reference sequence). Between the trimmed V and J ends, which lost 1 base and 0 bases, there was a span of 8 bases. The DNA for the CDR3 is TGTGCCAGCAGCTTGCAGGAGAATAGCAATCAGCCCCAGCATTTT. Translated: CASSLQENSNQPQHF.

This rearrangement joins TRBV13 to TRBJ1-2, with D uncertain. CDR3 length: 15 amino acids. The V gene's germline CDR1 is PRHDT and CDR2 FYEKMQ (reference sequence). The V end lost 3 bases, the J end lost 1 base, and 12 bases lay between the germline ends. The CDR3: CASSFGSGINYGYTF. CDR3 sequence (DNA): TGTGCCAGCAGCTTCGGGTCCGGGATTAACTATGGCTACACCTTC.

The chain is built from TRBV30 and TRBJ2-3, with 7 bases aligning to TRBD2. V gave up 2 bases and J gave up 2 bases; unmatched junction bases: 7. The CDR3 spans 15 residues. Per the germline V gene, CDR1 is GTSNPN and CDR2 is SVGIG (reference sequence). Here the CDR3 DNA reads TGTGCCTGGAGTCAGGGCGGGGGAACCACAGATACGCAGTATTTT. Its protein product is CAWSQGGGTTDTQYF.

Only one count was recorded for this clone. V and J are TRBV18 and TRBJ1-5; D is uncertain. Trimming removed 4 bases at V and 0 bases at J, with 7 bases between. The germline V gene encodes CDR1 KGHSH and CDR2 LQKENI. There are 14 residues in the CDR3. The CDR3 reads CASSRTRSNQPQHF. CDR3 nucleotide sequence: TGTGCCAGCTCACGAACACGTAGCAATCAGCCCCAGCATTTT.